The next 30 T cell receptor beta chains were all read from a single sample in a study of CD8 T cells in ankylosing spondylitis. Study conclusions and caveats: A TCR beta motif of seven or eight highly homologous variants appeared characteristic of ankylosing spondylitis blood.

These TCRs are of unknown antigen specificity. Via MiXCR, TCRdb re-called the 5' RACE reads, giving one row per CDR3 protein. The sample lists 450,000 to 550,000 distinct CDR3 sequences, approximately 5% occurring once. Sequencing was done on a sample of blood, either unsorted or a sorted T cell fraction (not recorded which). The receptors come from a male donor with ankylosing spondylitis.

This clonotype was found many times. The chain joins TRBV27 to TRBJ2-7; D is ambiguous. Trimming took off 4 bases at V and 0 bases at J, with 13 bases between the two ends. In germline, CDR1 is MNHEY, CDR2 SMNVEV (reference sequence). The CDR3 consists of 15 residues. CDR3 coding DNA: TGTGCCAGCAGTTCGGGTCCGGCACCCTCCTACGAGCAGTACTTC. As protein: CASSSGPAPSYEQYF.

Written as DNA, the CDR3 is TGTGCCATCAGTGAGAATCAGTATGGCTACACCTTC. Its translation is CAISENQYGYTF. The chain is built from TRBV10-3 and TRBJ1-2; D gene unclear. The germline V gene encodes CDR1 ENHRY and CDR2 SYGVKD. The ends were cut back, 2 bases at V and 5 bases at J, with 6 bases in the middle. This CDR3 comprises 12 residues.

The chain is built from TRBV7-2 and TRBJ2-3; a weak D match, TRBD1 (6 bases). Trimming removed 1 base at V and 5 bases at J, with 10 bases between. Per the germline V gene, CDR1 is SGHTA and CDR2 is FQGNSA. This CDR3 is built from 14 residues. The CDR3 region has the DNA TGTGCCAGCAGCTTAGGGACAGCCCTAGATACGCAGTATTTT. Encoded protein: CASSLGTALDTQYF.

The V gene is TRBV12-3 or TRBV12-4, the J gene TRBJ2-1, with D unresolved. The CDR3 runs 16 residues. Trimming left V 5 bases short and J 4 bases short, with 18 bases between. The CDR3 loop reads CASSLQAAQFYNEQFF. Here the CDR3 DNA reads TGTGCCAGCAGTCTCCAGGCAGCCCAATTTTACAATGAGCAGTTCTTC.

This clonotype was observed at least ten times. The rearrangement uses TRBV4-2 and TRBJ2-5; 11 positions agree with TRBD2. The germline CDR1 and CDR2 sequences are LGHNA and YNFKEQ. The CDR3 sequence is 16 residues long. J lost 5 bases, V lost 3 bases, and 8 bases had no gene match. The CDR3 protein is CASSQGYSGGAETQYF. For the CDR3, the DNA is TGTGCCAGCAGCCAGGGATATAGCGGGGGGGCTGAGACCCAGTACTTC.

The CDR3 protein is CASSLFFSSEETQYF. In nucleotides, the CDR3 is TGCGCCAGCAGTCTGTTTTTTTCAAGTGAAGAGACCCAGTACTTC. This rearrangement joins TRBV5-1 to TRBJ2-5, with D uncertain. Deletions cut 5 bases from V and 3 bases from J, with 17 bases between. CDR3 length: 15 residues. Germline V gene data show CDR1 as SGHRS and CDR2 as YFSETQ.

This sequence joins TRBV3-1 and TRBJ2-1; maybe TRBD2 (6 bases). The germline gives CDR1 LGHDT, CDR2 YNNKEL (reference sequence). V dropped 1 base and J dropped 0 bases, with 10 bases sitting between them. This CDR3 comprises 16 residues. CDR3 loop: CASSQGYGSSYNEQFF. The CDR3 nucleotides are TGTGCCAGCAGCCAAGGGTACGGGAGCTCCTACAATGAGCAGTTCTTC.

At least ten counts were recorded for this clonotype. The chain recombines TRBV27 with TRBJ1-1; a weak D match, TRBD1 (6 bases). Germline CDR1 MNHEY, CDR2 SMNVEV (reference sequence). The CDR3 runs to 13 residues. Trimming took off 4 bases at V and 2 bases at J, with 8 bases between the two ends. The CDR3: CASSWTDNTEAFF. The CDR3 DNA sequence: TGTGCCAGCAGTTGGACAGACAACACTGAAGCTTTCTTT.

The genes are TRBV5-5 and TRBJ1-4; D is undetermined. Trimming stripped 2 bases from V and 0 bases from J, with 11 bases between. This CDR3 region has 16 residues. Germline V CDR1 and CDR2: SGHKS, YYEKEE (reference sequence). The CDR3 loop is CASSFTGTPTNEKLFF. The DNA of the CDR3 is TGTGCCAGCAGCTTTACGGGTACTCCAACTAATGAAAAACTGTTTTTT.

There are many counts of this clonotype. The rearrangement links TRBV20-1 to TRBJ2-5, with a tentative D call TRBD2 (5 bases). CDR1 DFQATT and CDR2 SNEGSKA come from the germline V gene (reference sequence). The CDR3 runs 14 residues. Between the trimmed V and J ends, which lost 1 base and 2 bases, there was a span of 11 bases. As DNA, the CDR3 is TGCAGTGCTAGAGCCCTCCGGGGACAAGAGACCCAGTACTTC. Amino acid sequence: CSARALRGQETQYF.

Many counts were recorded for this clonotype. The chain combines TRBV7-2 with TRBJ1-5; no clear D gene. V dropped 1 base and J dropped 5 bases, with 9 bases sitting between them. The length of the CDR3 is 14 residues. Germline lookup yields CDR1 SGHTA and CDR2 FQGNSA. The chain's CDR3 is CASSLERLDQPQHF. The CDR3 DNA follows: TGTGCCAGCAGCTTAGAGAGGTTAGATCAGCCCCAGCATTTT.

This clonotype was detected only a few times. The rearrangement uses TRBV7-2 and TRBJ2-6, with 7 bases fitting TRBD2. J was trimmed by 0 bases and V by 2 bases; bases with no gene match: 4. Germline values: CDR1 SGHTA, CDR2 FQGNSA. This CDR3 is 17 amino acids long. CDR3 sequence (DNA): TGTGCCAGCAGCTTATCGGGGGGTATCTCTGGGGCCAACGTCCTGACTTTC. It yields the protein CASSLSGGISGANVLTF.

This clonotype was found many times. This chain links TRBV15 with TRBJ1-1; D gene ambiguous. CDR1 and CDR2 from the germline V gene are LNHNV and YYDKDF (reference sequence). V was shortened by 0 bases and J by 6 bases, with 17 bases between the two germline ends. The CDR3 is 16 amino acids. CDR3 nucleotides: TGTGCCACCAGCAGAGATTGGGGAGTCGTTGGGGCTGAAGCTTTCTTT. Translation: CATSRDWGVVGAEAFF.

Notes on this clonotype: A clone one base away is much larger, so this may be a read error. CDR3 nucleotides: TGCGCCAGCAGCCACGGACAGATTGGCGAAGCTTTCTTT. It is translated as CASSHGQIGEAFF. This chain joins TRBV4-1 and TRBJ1-1, with a possible D match to TRBD1 (6 bases). Germline assignment: CDR1 MGHRA and CDR2 YSYEKL. V dropped 3 bases and J dropped 8 bases, with 13 bases sitting between them. The CDR3 is made up of 13 amino acids.

This clonotype came up many times. The chain joins TRBV7-2 to TRBJ2-3, with TRBD1 as a possible D gene (6 bases). Per the germline V gene, CDR1 is SGHTA and CDR2 is FQGNSA. CDR3 length: 15 amino acids. The V gene lost 1 base and the J gene lost 2 bases, with 10 bases spanning the gap. The CDR3 bases are TGTGCCAGCAGCTTAGGGGGGCTGCACACAGATACGCAGTATTTT. Its translation: CASSLGGLHTDTQYF. Variable domain in full (rest from reference TRBV7-2 and TRBJ2-3): GAGVSQSPSNKVTEKGKDVELRCDPISGHTALYWYRQSLGQGLEFLIYFQGNSAPDKSGLPSDRFSAERTGGSVSTLTIQRTQQEDSAVYLCASSLGGLHTDTQYFGPGTRLTVL.

The table lists this clonotype with many counts. The genes are TRBV12-3 or TRBV12-4 and TRBJ1-2; D unresolved. Trimming cost V 6 bases and J 7 bases, with 9 bases left between them. The CDR3 runs 11 residues. The CDR3 here is CASSRRRGYTF. For the CDR3, the DNA is TGTGCCAGCAGCCGCAGGCGTGGCTACACCTTC.

This clonotype has ten or more counts. The V and J genes are TRBV7-2 and TRBJ2-1; 12 nucleotides agree with TRBD2. The J segment lost 3 bases and the V segment lost 6 bases, leaving 6 bases of the junction unmatched. The germline V gene has CDR1 SGHTA and CDR2 FQGNSA. The CDR3 is 16 amino acids. CDR3 amino acids: CASRGRLAGVYNEQFF. The CDR3, as DNA: TGTGCCAGCAGGGGTCGACTAGCGGGGGTCTACAATGAGCAGTTCTTC.

This clonotype was recorded many times. This chain uses TRBV5-1 with TRBJ1-1; D call uncertain. The CDR3 extends over 13 amino acids. V lost 5 bases, J lost 1 base, and 9 bases lay in between. CDR1 and CDR2 (germline): SGHRS, YFSETQ. The CDR3 nucleotides are TGCGCCAGCAGACCCCTTACGAACACTGAAGCTTTCTTT. This sequence encodes CASRPLTNTEAFF. Combining the CDR3 with reference TRBV5-1 and TRBJ1-1 gives the whole variable domain KAGVTQTPRYLIKTRGQQVTLSCSPISGHRSVSWYQQTPGQGLQFLFEYFSETQRNKGNFPGRFSGRQFSNSRSEMNVSTLELGDSALYLCASRPLTNTEAFFGQGTRLTVV.

This clonotype was seen repeatedly, ten times or more. The V gene is TRBV5-1, the J gene TRBJ1-4; TRBD1 is a possible D gene (5 bases). Trimming removed 2 bases from V and 4 bases from J, with 9 bases in between. The germline gives CDR1 SGHRS, CDR2 YFSETQ. The CDR3 has 14 residues. The CDR3 region is CASSFDSYNEKLFF. The CDR3 DNA reads TGCGCCAGCAGCTTTGACAGCTATAATGAAAAACTGTTTTTT.

This clonotype was counted many times. V and J are TRBV5-1 and TRBJ2-3; 7 nucleotides align to TRBD2. Per germline, CDR1 SGHRS and CDR2 YFSETQ. The CDR3 spans 16 residues. V was clipped by 2 bases and J by 1 base; unmatched bases: 7. DNA of the CDR3: TGCGCCAGCAGCTTCCTGACTGCGGGGGGCACAGATACGCAGTATTTT. Translated, it gives CASSFLTAGGTDTQYF. Together with reference TRBV5-1 and TRBJ2-3, the CDR3 gives the full variable domain: KAGVTQTPRYLIKTRGQQVTLSCSPISGHRSVSWYQQTPGQGLQFLFEYFSETQRNKGNFPGRFSGRQFSNSRSEMNVSTLELGDSALYLCASSFLTAGGTDTQYFGPGTRLTVL.

This clonotype has only a few counts. J is TRBJ2-5 and V is TRBV9, with 10 positions matching TRBD2. J gave up 5 bases and V 6 bases, and 7 bases lay outside the gene matches. Germline V gene sequence: CDR1 SGDLS, CDR2 YYNGEE. The CDR3 runs to 14 residues. CDR3 sequence reads: CASNPSGREETQYF. CDR3 DNA: TGTGCCAGCAATCCCAGCGGGAGGGAGGAGACCCAGTACTTC.

This clonotype was observed at least ten times. The V gene is TRBV20-1, the J gene TRBJ1-5; weak D call: TRBD1 (5 bases). This CDR3 is built from 13 residues. Deletions cut 6 bases from V and 9 bases from J, with 18 bases between. Germline CDR1 reads DFQATT; CDR2 reads SNEGSKA (reference sequence). CDR3 bases: TGCAGTGCCCCCCCTCGGGGGAGTTGGCCCCAGCATTTT. The encoded protein is CSAPPRGSWPQHF.

This clonotype was seen ten or more times. This chain connects TRBV9 to TRBJ1-3, with D possibly being TRBD1 (6 bases). V lost 0 bases to trimming and J lost 2 bases, with 6 bases between them. Germline V gives CDR1 SGDLS, CDR2 YYNGEE. The CDR3 spans 14 residues. The CDR3: CASSVGGPGNTIYF. The CDR3 region has the DNA TGTGCCAGCAGCGTAGGGGGGCCTGGAAACACCATATATTTT.

This clonotype has just a few counts. The chain carries TRBV11-2 and TRBJ1-1; TRBD1 agrees at 9 bases. The CDR3 has 16 amino acids. V dropped 4 bases and J dropped 4; count of bases not matched to a gene: 10. The germline CDR1 and CDR2 sequences are SGHAT and FQNNGV. The CDR3 sequence is CASSYETGGAGTEAFF. DNA for the CDR3: TGTGCCAGCAGCTATGAAACAGGGGGCGCGGGCACTGAAGCTTTCTTT.

This clonotype was recorded at least ten times. The gene calls are TRBV20-1 and TRBJ2-5, with D uncertain. Between the trimmed V and J ends, which lost 6 bases and 5 bases, there was a span of 7 bases. This CDR3 spans 10 amino acids. Germline-derived CDR1 and CDR2 are DFQATT and SNEGSKA (reference sequence). The CDR3 coding sequence is TGCAGTGCAACCGGGGAGACCCAGTACTTC. Its protein is CSATGETQYF.

The sample holds many counts of this clonotype. V gene TRBV20-1 combines with J gene TRBJ2-3, with TRBD1 identical over 8 bases. The CDR3 totals 14 residues. The germline gives CDR1 DFQATT, CDR2 SNEGSKA (reference sequence). V dropped 6 bases and J dropped 5; count of bases not matched to a gene: 10. CDR3 sequence (DNA): TGCAGTGCGGCCCGGACAGGGATAAAAGATACGCAGTATTTT. Protein product: CSAARTGIKDTQYF.

This clonotype was detected ten times or more. J is TRBJ2-7 and V is TRBV12-3 or TRBV12-4; D is ambiguous. The CDR3 runs 14 residues. V lost 1 base and J lost 1, with 8 bases in between. Here the CDR3 reads CASSLVQLSYEQYF. CDR3 in DNA: TGTGCCAGCAGTTTAGTACAGCTTTCCTACGAGCAGTACTTC.

This clonotype was seen at least ten times. The chain joins TRBV12-3 or TRBV12-4 to TRBJ2-7, with TRBD2 matching over 12 bases. Trimming at V came to 1 base and at J to 2 bases, leaving 6 bases not matched to a gene. The CDR3 totals 17 residues. CDR3 sequence reads: CASSLGLAGGRTYEQYF. CDR3 sequence (DNA): TGTGCCAGCAGTTTAGGGCTAGCGGGAGGGCGAACCTACGAGCAGTACTTC.

This clonotype was seen repeatedly, ten times or more. The V gene is TRBV20-1, the J gene TRBJ2-2; no clear D. Germline lookup yields CDR1 DFQATT and CDR2 SNEGSKA (reference sequence). The germline V and J ends were trimmed by 0 bases and 8 bases, with 16 bases remaining between them. This CDR3 has 15 residues. The CDR3 DNA follows: TGCAGTGCTAGAGATCTGAACACCCCGCTAGGGGAGCTGTTTTTT. Its translation is CSARDLNTPLGELFF.

This clonotype was detected many times. This chain links TRBV29-1 with TRBJ1-1, with D tentatively TRBD1 (6 bases). V was pared by 6 bases and J by 5 bases, with 13 bases between. Germline CDR1 and CDR2: SQVTM and ANQGSEA. The CDR3 sequence is 12 residues long. The CDR3 coding sequence is TGCAGCGTACAGGGTTTGAGGACTGAAGCTTTCTTT. It yields the protein CSVQGLRTEAFF.